This T cell receptor (beta chain) derives from a study of shared clonotypes between healthy human individuals. As for the study in general: For every donor, three CD4 naive, three CD4 memory, two CD8 naive and one CD8 memory plates were used. Findings and limits, study-wide: Sorted-subset sequencing was shown by rarefaction to be incomplete despite large depth.

Produced via immunoSEQ multiplex PCR; TCRdb's table is partial and in-frame only. The sample carries about 1.1 million clones, approximately 80% recorded once. Donors were Caucasian adults residing in Nashville, Tennessee, USA. Of note for this clone: Its antigen is undetermined.

Trimming removed 7 bases from V and 1 base from J; junction bases left unmatched: 2. Germline-derived CDR1 and CDR2 are SNHLY and FYNNEI. There are 13 residues in the CDR3. This chain links TRBV2 with TRBJ2-3; 7 bases map to TRBD2. The origin of this receptor is a man in his late teens or twenties in good health. Some clones in this sample may be carry-over from other donors' samples. The specimen was memory CD4+ T cells from PBMCs. Subset given: CD45RA-negative fraction. Here the CDR3 reads CASMLAGTDTQYF. The CDR3 region has the DNA TGTGCCAGCATGCTAGCGGGCACAGATACGCAGTATTTT.